This entry features one T cell receptor beta chain sequence. Its antigen is as yet unknown. These data originate in a study of T-cell memory formation after mild COVID-19. Study summary: Clustering of TCRs was largely donor specific.

Overall study findings and caveats: Researchers could not confirm that second-wave clones peaking on day 37 targeted SARS-CoV-2. Clones that got smaller from day 15 to 85 had even CD4/CD8, while clones growing later tipped toward CD4+.

It was 5'RACE with constant-segment primers that produced the TCR alpha and TCR beta cDNA libraries, which carried sample barcodes and UMIs. From the 5' RACE reads, TCRdb called clonotypes with MiXCR, one entry per CDR3 protein. The data contain around 200,000 distinct CDR3 sequences, more than 9% of them singletons. This CDR3 has 14 amino acids. Germline assignment: CDR1 DFQATT and CDR2 SNEGSKA (reference sequence). The V end lost 3 bases, the J end lost 7 bases, and 16 bases lay between the germline ends. The receptor's source is a man aged 18 to 29 who had mild COVID-19 (a few samples of this study predate the infection). Cell type and time point are not known. The rearrangement uses TRBV20-1 and TRBJ2-4; D unclear. The specimen was PBMCs or a T cell subset sorted from them (not recorded which). CDR3: CSARSGVEENIQYF. In DNA form, the CDR3 reads TGCAGTGCTAGGTCTGGGGTCGAGGAGAACATTCAGTACTTC.